The TCR beta chain described here comes from a study of T cell repertoires in cytomegalovirus infection. This clonotype was counted only a few times. As yet, its antigen is unknown. Trimming shortened V by 5 bases and J by 5 bases, and 12 bases separated the two germline ends. Germline values: CDR1 SGHVS, CDR2 FNYEAQ. This CDR3 region has 13 residues. TCRdb re-called the reads with MiXCR, one entry per CDR3 protein. The sample has 400,000 to 600,000 distinct CDR3 sequences; about 39% are singletons. This chain joins TRBV7-6 and TRBJ2-5; D not certain. This clonotype originated in a human donor in good health (CMV status not recorded). Some clones in this sample may be carry-over from other donors' samples. Sample: cultured PBMCs, taken from culture after CMV antigen stimulation. The CDR3 bases are TGTGCCAGCAGCCCCCGTATTTCGGAGACCCAGTACTTC. Amino acid sequence: CASSPRISETQYF. Complete variable domain (other parts from reference TRBV7-6 and TRBJ2-5): GAGVSQSPRYKVTKRGQDVALRCDPISGHVSLYWYRQALGQGPEFLTYFNYEAQQDKSGLPNDRFSAERPEGSISTLTIQRTEQRDSAMYRCASSPRISETQYFGPGTRLLVL.